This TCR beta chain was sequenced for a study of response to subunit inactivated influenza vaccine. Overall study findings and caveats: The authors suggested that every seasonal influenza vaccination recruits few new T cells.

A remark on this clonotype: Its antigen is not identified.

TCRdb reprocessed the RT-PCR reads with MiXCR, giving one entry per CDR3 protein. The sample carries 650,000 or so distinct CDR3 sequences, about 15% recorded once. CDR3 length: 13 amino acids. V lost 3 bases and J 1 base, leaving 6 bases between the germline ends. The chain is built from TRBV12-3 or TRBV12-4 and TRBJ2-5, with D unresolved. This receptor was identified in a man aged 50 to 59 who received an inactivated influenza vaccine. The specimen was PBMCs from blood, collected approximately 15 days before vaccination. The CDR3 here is CASSFDSQETQYF. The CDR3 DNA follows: TGTGCCAGCAGTTTCGACTCCCAAGAGACCCAGTACTTC.